Each of the 2 T cell receptor beta chains below was sequenced from the same sample in a study of blood T cell repertoires in COVID-19. The data were produced by immunoSEQ multiplex PCR, yet TCRdb's version contains in-frame clones alone and is incomplete. The table has some 32,000 clones, about nine tenths seen once. The sequenced sample consisted of peripheral blood. The receptors come from a man aged 60-69 years with active COVID-19.

The rearrangement uses TRBV19 and TRBJ2-3, with 7 bases identical to TRBD2. V lost 6 bases, J lost 3 bases, and 9 bases stayed unmatched. The CDR3 totals 15 residues. Germline assignment: CDR1 LNHDA and CDR2 SQIVND (reference sequence). CDR3 in amino acids: CASRTIAGDTDTQYF. In DNA form, the CDR3 reads TGTGCCAGTAGGACCATTGCGGGGGATACAGATACGCAGTATTTT.

V gene TRBV9 combines with J gene TRBJ1-4; D gene unclear. Trimming took off 0 bases at V and 3 bases at J, with 12 bases between the two ends. The CDR3 sequence is 16 residues long. In germline, CDR1 is SGDLS, CDR2 YYNGEE. The CDR3 DNA follows: TGTGCCAGCAGCGTAGCTACCGGCGGAGCTAATGAAAAACTGTTTTTT. Amino acids: CASSVATGGANEKLFF.